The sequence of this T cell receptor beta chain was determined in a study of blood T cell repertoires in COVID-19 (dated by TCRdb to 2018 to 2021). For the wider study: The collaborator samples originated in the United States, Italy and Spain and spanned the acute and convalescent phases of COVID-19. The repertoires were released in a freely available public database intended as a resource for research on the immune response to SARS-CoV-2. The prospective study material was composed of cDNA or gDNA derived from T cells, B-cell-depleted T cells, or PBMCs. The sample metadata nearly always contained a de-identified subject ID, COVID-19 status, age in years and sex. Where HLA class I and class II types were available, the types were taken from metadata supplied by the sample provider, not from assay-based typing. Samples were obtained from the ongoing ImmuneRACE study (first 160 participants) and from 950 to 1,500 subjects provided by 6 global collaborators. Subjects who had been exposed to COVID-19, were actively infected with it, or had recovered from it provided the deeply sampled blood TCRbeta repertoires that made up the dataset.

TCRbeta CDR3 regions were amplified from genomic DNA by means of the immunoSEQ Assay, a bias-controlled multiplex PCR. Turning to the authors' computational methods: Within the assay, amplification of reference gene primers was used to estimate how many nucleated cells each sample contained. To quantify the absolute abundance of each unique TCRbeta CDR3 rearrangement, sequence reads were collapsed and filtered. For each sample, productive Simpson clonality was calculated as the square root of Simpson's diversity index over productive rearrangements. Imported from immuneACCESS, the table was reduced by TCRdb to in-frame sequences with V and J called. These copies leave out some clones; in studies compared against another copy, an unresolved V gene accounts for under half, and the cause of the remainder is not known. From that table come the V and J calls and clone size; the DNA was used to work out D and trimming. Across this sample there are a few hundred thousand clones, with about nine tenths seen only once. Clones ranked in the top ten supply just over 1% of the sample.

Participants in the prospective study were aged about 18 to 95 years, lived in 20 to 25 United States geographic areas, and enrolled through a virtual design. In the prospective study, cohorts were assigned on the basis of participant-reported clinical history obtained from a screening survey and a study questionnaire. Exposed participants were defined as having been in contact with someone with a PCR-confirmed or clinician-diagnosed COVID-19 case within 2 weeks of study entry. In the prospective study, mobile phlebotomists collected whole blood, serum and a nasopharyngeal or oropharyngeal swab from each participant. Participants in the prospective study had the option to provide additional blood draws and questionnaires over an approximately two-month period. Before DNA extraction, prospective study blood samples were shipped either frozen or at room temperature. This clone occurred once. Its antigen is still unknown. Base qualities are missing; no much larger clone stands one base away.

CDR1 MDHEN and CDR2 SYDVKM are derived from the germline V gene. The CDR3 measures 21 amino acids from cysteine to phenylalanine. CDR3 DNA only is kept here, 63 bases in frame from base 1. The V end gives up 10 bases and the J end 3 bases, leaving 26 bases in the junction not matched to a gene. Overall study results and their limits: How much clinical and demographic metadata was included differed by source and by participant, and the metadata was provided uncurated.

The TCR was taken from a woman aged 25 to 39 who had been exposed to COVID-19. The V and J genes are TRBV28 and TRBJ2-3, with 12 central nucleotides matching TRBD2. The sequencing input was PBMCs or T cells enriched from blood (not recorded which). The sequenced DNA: TGTGCCATCGGCTCCTGGACTCCTTACGACACTAGCGGGAGGAGGACAGATACGCAGTATTTT. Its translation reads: CAIGSWTPYDTSGRRTDTQYF.